The 22 T cell receptor beta chains listed next were all sequenced from one sample in a study of shared clonotypes between healthy human individuals. Here immunoSEQ multiplex PCR was the method, and the copy in TCRdb shows in-frame clones only, minus some. The profile shows fewer than 1.8 million clones, 98% of them singletons. The sequencing input was naive CD4+ T cells sorted from blood. Sample subset: CD45RA+ positively selected. The receptors shown here come from a man aged 25 to 45 in good health.

The chain links TRBV11-2 to TRBJ2-2, with 12 positions matching TRBD2. CDR1 is SGHAT, CDR2 FQNNGV, per germline. The CDR3 has 17 residues. Unmatched junction bases numbered 10, after V lost 5 bases and J lost 6 bases. The CDR3 region is CASSTRATSGSSGELFF. The CDR3 nucleotides are TGTGCCAGCAGCACGAGGGCGACTAGCGGGAGCTCCGGGGAGCTGTTTTTT.

The chain is built from TRBV27 and TRBJ2-7; D might be TRBD1 or TRBD2, each matching 6 bases. Germline CDR1 and CDR2: MNHEY and SMNVEV (reference sequence). The germline V and J ends were trimmed by 2 bases and 0 bases, with 14 bases remaining between them. The CDR3 sequence is 16 residues long. Written as DNA, the CDR3 is TGTGCCAGCAGTTTAAGGGGGGCCCCCGACTCCTACGAGCAGTACTTC. Protein: CASSLRGAPDSYEQYF.

This chain uses TRBV28 with TRBJ1-1; D is perhaps TRBD1 (6 bases). The CDR3 totals 17 residues. V lost 4 bases, J lost 0 bases, and 18 bases lay in between. The germline CDR1 and CDR2 sequences are MDHEN and SYDVKM. In DNA, the CDR3 is TGTGCCAGCAGTTCCCCGAGACAGGCTTCCATGAACACTGAAGCTTTCTTT. Encoded protein: CASSSPRQASMNTEAFF.

The chain links TRBV5-1 to TRBJ2-1; no reliable D call. Germline V gives CDR1 SGHRS, CDR2 YFSETQ. The CDR3 length is 12 residues. The V end lost 0 bases, the J end lost 10 bases, and 8 bases lay between the germline ends. In DNA form, the CDR3 reads TGCGCCAGCAGCTTGGACCTGTGGGAGCAGTTCTTC. It yields the protein CASSLDLWEQFF.

The table lists this clone with a count of one. In DNA form, the CDR3 reads TGTGCCACCAGCGCTCGGACAGGGGCGCCGGGTGGCAATCAGCCCCAGCATTTT. Amino acids: CATSARTGAPGGNQPQHF. This chain links TRBV15 with TRBJ1-5, with 9 bases identical to TRBD1. Germline CDR1 and CDR2: LNHNV and YYDKDF (reference sequence). The CDR3 length is 18 residues. Trimming took 5 bases from V and 2 from J; bases not matched to a gene: 13. The full variable domain, with the rest looked up from reference TRBV15 and TRBJ1-5, is DAMVIQNPRYQVTQFGKPVTLSCSQTLNHNVMYWYQQKSSQAPKLLFHYYDKDFNNEADTPDNFQSRRPNTSFCFLDIRSPGLGDTAMYLCATSARTGAPGGNQPQHFGDGTRLSIL.

This CDR3 is CASSFIPTGVTDTQYF. For the CDR3, the DNA is TGCGCCAGCAGCTTCATACCTACAGGGGTCACAGATACGCAGTATTTT. The rearrangement joins TRBV5-1 to TRBJ2-3, with 7 bases fitting TRBD1. The CDR3 is 16 residues long. In germline, CDR1 is SGHRS, CDR2 YFSETQ. V trimming: 2 bases; J trimming: 2 bases; junction bases outside the gene matches: 8.

This rearrangement joins TRBV5-1 to TRBJ2-3; D gene unclear. Trimming shortened V by 3 bases and J by 1 base, and 12 bases separated the two germline ends. Germline-derived CDR1 and CDR2 are SGHRS and YFSETQ. The length of the CDR3 is 15 residues. CDR3 sequence reads: CASSSAGTGTDTQYF. The CDR3, as DNA: TGCGCCAGCAGCTCGGCCGGTACTGGCACAGATACGCAGTATTTT.

The rearrangement uses TRBV2 and TRBJ2-3; 7 nucleotides match TRBD1. Trimming took 4 bases from V and 1 from J; bases not matched to a gene: 5. CDR1 SNHLY and CDR2 FYNNEI come from the germline V gene. The CDR3 is made up of 15 amino acids. The DNA for the CDR3 is TGTGCCAGCAGTGGGGTAGGACAGGGCACAGATACGCAGTATTTT. It translates to CASSGVGQGTDTQYF.

This chain's CDR3 is CAQRKVGAGELFF. DNA of the CDR3: TGTGCCCAGCGTAAGGTCGGAGCCGGGGAGCTGTTTTTT. The chain links TRBV21-1 to TRBJ2-2; no check of the table's D call, TRBD2, against the DNA was made. TRBV21-1 is annotated as a pseudogene. This CDR3 is 13 amino acids long.

The V gene is TRBV4-1, the J gene TRBJ2-1; D gene unclear. Trimming shortened V by 0 bases and J by 0 bases, and 15 bases separated the two germline ends. Looked up from germline, CDR1 is MGHRA and CDR2 is YSYEKL. There are 18 residues in the CDR3. CDR3 in amino acids: CASSQEDSTASSYNEQFF. CDR3 in DNA: TGCGCCAGCAGCCAAGAAGACTCTACAGCTTCCTCCTACAATGAGCAGTTCTTC.

CDR3 sequence reads: CASSLGTISDEQFF. The CDR3 coding sequence is TGCGCCAGCAGCTTGGGGACAATCAGCGATGAGCAGTTCTTC. The rearrangement uses TRBV5-1 and TRBJ2-1, with D possibly being TRBD1 (5 bases). V was pared by 0 bases and J by 8 bases, with 12 bases between. CDR1 is SGHRS, CDR2 YFSETQ, per germline. This CDR3 is built from 14 residues.

The rearrangement links TRBV5-5 to TRBJ1-5, with 9 bases matching TRBD1. With V trimmed by 4 bases and J by 0 bases, 8 bases remained unmatched. CDR1 and CDR2 (germline): SGHKS, YYEKEE (reference sequence). The CDR3 extends over 17 amino acids. CDR3 region: CASSPGQGLYSNQPQHF. The CDR3 DNA is TGTGCCAGCAGCCCGGGACAGGGACTATATAGCAATCAGCCCCAGCATTTT.

The V and J genes are TRBV7-2 and TRBJ2-7, with D perhaps TRBD2 (6 bases). Germline V lookup: CDR1 SGHTA, CDR2 FQGNSA. CDR3 size: 17 residues. Trimming took off 2 bases at V and 2 bases at J, with 19 bases between the two ends. CDR3 sequence: CASSLPRGKSGPYEQYF. In nucleotides, the CDR3 is TGTGCCAGCAGCTTACCCCGGGGGAAGTCGGGCCCCTACGAGCAGTACTTC.

The chain recombines TRBV5-1 with TRBJ2-1; 8 bases are a match to TRBD2. The germline gives CDR1 SGHRS, CDR2 YFSETQ. Trimming cost V 4 bases and J 3 bases; bases outside gene matches: 6. The CDR3 is 15 amino acids. The CDR3 loop reads CASSVTSASYNEQFF. The DNA for the CDR3 is TGCGCCAGCAGCGTGACTAGCGCAAGCTACAATGAGCAGTTCTTC.

On this clone: An end of the junction differs from the germline gene, which may be a read error. J is TRBJ2-7 and V is TRBV19; unclear D gene. This CDR3 contains 11 residues. Per germline, CDR1 LNHDA and CDR2 SQIVND (reference sequence). CDR3 loop: CASSNGGVMGF. DNA for the CDR3: TGTGCCAGTAGCAACGGTGGGGTCATGGGATTC.

The CDR3 DNA reads TGCGCCAGCAGCTTTGTGGGACCGATTTCCTACGAGCAGTACTTC. It specifies CASSFVGPISYEQYF. The chain employs TRBV5-1 and TRBJ2-7, with D perhaps matching TRBD1 or TRBD2 (5 bases each). Deletions cut 2 bases from V and 1 base from J, with 13 bases between. CDR3 length: 15 amino acids. CDR1 and CDR2 (germline): SGHRS, YFSETQ.

Worth noting for this clone: The same CDR3 can be traced to other DNA sequences in this sample. This chain joins TRBV4-1 and TRBJ2-1; D gene uncertain. Germline V gene lookup returns CDR1 MGHRA and CDR2 YSYEKL. CDR3 length equals 15 residues. The V and J ends lost 0 bases and 0 bases respectively, with 6 bases between them. The CDR3 protein is CASSQDRGSYNEQFF. The CDR3 region has the DNA TGCGCCAGCAGCCAAGATCGTGGCTCCTACAATGAGCAGTTCTTC.

The chain links TRBV6-1 to TRBJ1-3; the D is unclear. The CDR3 extends over 13 amino acids. V lost 7 bases and J 4 bases, leaving 11 bases between the germline ends. The germline V gene has CDR1 MNHNS and CDR2 SASEGT. The CDR3 DNA sequence: TGTGCCAGCATCCTGTTAGGGGGAAACACCATATATTTT. Its translation: CASILLGGNTIYF.

This clone was detected once. V gene TRBV5-1 combines with J gene TRBJ1-3; D not resolved. Between the trimmed V and J ends, which lost 4 bases and 2 bases, there was a span of 10 bases. CDR3 length: 14 residues. Looked up from germline, CDR1 is SGHRS and CDR2 is YFSETQ. CDR3 sequence: CASSDGGAGNTIYF. The CDR3 nucleotides read TGCGCCAGCAGCGACGGTGGGGCTGGAAACACCATATATTTT.

J is TRBJ2-3 and V is TRBV5-6; D unclear. Trimming removed 0 bases at V and 4 bases at J, with 6 bases between. Germline CDR1 SGHDT, CDR2 YYEEEE. CDR3 length: 13 amino acids. This chain's CDR3 is CASSLDRADTQYF. DNA for the CDR3: TGTGCCAGCAGCTTGGACAGAGCAGATACGCAGTATTTT.

In regard to this clone: Other nucleotide sequences in the sample specify the same CDR3. CDR3 nucleotides: TGTGCCAGTAGTATTGGACTATCCTACGAGCAGTACTTC. Its translation is CASSIGLSYEQYF. This rearrangement joins TRBV19 to TRBJ2-7; TRBD2 might be the D (6 bases). The ends were cut back, 3 bases at V and 1 base at J, with 7 bases in the middle. Germline V gene sequence: CDR1 LNHDA, CDR2 SQIVND (reference sequence). This CDR3 contains 13 residues.

This clone was detected once. Here the CDR3 reads CASSLLREGKNIQYF. DNA of the CDR3: TGTGCCAGCTCACTCCTAAGGGAGGGCAAAAACATTCAGTACTTC. V gene TRBV18 combines with J gene TRBJ2-4; 7 bases map to TRBD2. The CDR3 totals 15 residues. Germline V CDR1 and CDR2: KGHSH, LQKENI. V shed 4 bases and J 3 bases; nucleotides not matched to a gene: 6. Variable domain in full (rest from reference TRBV18 and TRBJ2-4): NAGVMQNPRHLVRRRGQEARLRCSPMKGHSHVYWYRQLPEEGLKFMVYLQKENIIDESGMPKERFSAEFPKEGPSILRIQQVVRGDSAAYFCASSLLREGKNIQYFGAGTRLSVL.